This T cell receptor beta chain was obtained from a study of blood T cell repertoires in COVID-19. Turning to the study itself: The analysed material was cDNA or gDNA that came from T cells, B-cell-depleted T cells, or PBMCs.

Per the study methods: Reference gene primer amplification in the assay estimated nucleated cell counts. Assay: immunoSEQ multiplex PCR; the TCRdb copy retains only in-frame clones and omits some. That table gives V, J and clone size, and the DNA gave D and trimming. Here the sample spans just over 150,000 clones, under 90% being singletons. Per the germline V gene, CDR1 is GTSNPN and CDR2 is SVGIG (reference sequence). V was pared by 4 bases and J by 1 base, with 6 bases between. The length of the CDR3 is 12 residues. The clonotype was recovered from a man in his sixties with acute or convalescent COVID-19. The specimen sequenced was peripheral blood. The J gene is TRBJ2-3, the V gene TRBV30, with no clear D. The CDR3 DNA sequence: TGTGCCTGGAATCAGGGCACAGATACGCAGTATTTT. Its translation is CAWNQGTDTQYF.